What follows are 23 T cell receptor beta chains derived from one specimen sequenced in a study of cytotoxic CD8 clonotypes in ibrutinib-treated CLL. TCRdb's table, derived via immunoSEQ multiplex PCR, lists solely in-frame clones and lacks some. The sample gives about 140,000 clones, roughly 80% of which show up once; approximately 30% is in the top ten. The sequencing used PBMCs, collected after 12 months of ibrutinib treatment. These receptors all stem from a human donor with chronic lymphocytic leukemia.

The V gene is TRBV13, the J gene TRBJ2-7; D may be TRBD1 (6 bases). Deletions cut 5 bases from V and 4 bases from J, with 15 bases between. The CDR3 totals 14 residues. Germline CDR1 is PRHDT and CDR2 is FYEKMQ (reference sequence). In DNA, the CDR3 is TGTGCCAGCAGCAGAGGACAGTTAGAGTACGAGCAGTACTTC. This sequence encodes CASSRGQLEYEQYF.

The rearrangement uses TRBV18 and TRBJ2-7; 11 nucleotides align to TRBD1. Germline V gene data show CDR1 as KGHSH and CDR2 as LQKENI. With 1 base clipped from V and 5 bases from J, the junction kept 4 bases outside the gene matches. The CDR3 is 15 amino acids. In DNA form, the CDR3 reads TGTGCCAGCTCACCACTCGGGACAGGGGGTGACGAGCAGTACTTC. Translated, it gives CASSPLGTGGDEQYF.

The V and J genes are TRBV6-6 and TRBJ1-6; D remains unclear. The CDR3 has 13 amino acids. Trimming cost V 8 bases and J 14 bases, with 19 bases left between them. CDR1 is MNHNY and CDR2 is SVGAGI in the germline V gene (reference sequence). The CDR3 loop is CASLNGVEATLHF. The CDR3 nucleotides read TGTGCCAGCCTCAACGGTGTGGAGGCCACCCTCCACTTT.

The rearrangement uses TRBV18 and TRBJ1-1, with 10 bases fitting TRBD1. The V gene's germline CDR1 is KGHSH and CDR2 LQKENI. Trimming cost V 6 bases and J 5 bases; bases outside gene matches: 9. The CDR3 length is 15 residues. This CDR3 reads CASSSWTGGDTEAFF. DNA of the CDR3: TGTGCCAGCTCTTCTTGGACAGGGGGGGATACTGAAGCTTTCTTT.

The chain is built from TRBV5-1 and TRBJ1-2, with no clear D. The CDR3 has 14 amino acids. V was cut by 0 bases and J by 0 bases, with 6 bases left in between. The V gene's germline CDR1 is SGHRS and CDR2 YFSETQ. The CDR3 region is CASSLADTNYGYTF. Written as DNA, the CDR3 is TGCGCCAGCAGCTTGGCAGATACTAACTATGGCTACACCTTC.

The chain recombines TRBV28 with TRBJ1-2; D perhaps matches TRBD1 (5 bases). The CDR3 length is 14 residues. In germline, CDR1 is MDHEN, CDR2 SYDVKM. The V end was cut by 7 bases, the J end by 4 bases, with 16 bases between. The CDR3 sequence is CASIRRGAFYGYTF. In nucleotides, the CDR3 is TGTGCCAGCATTCGTAGGGGCGCGTTCTATGGCTACACCTTC.

This chain connects TRBV4-1 to TRBJ2-7; TRBD1 matches at 8 bases. This CDR3 spans 15 amino acids. Trimming at V came to 4 bases and at J to 4 bases, leaving 9 bases not matched to a gene. Germline V gives CDR1 MGHRA, CDR2 YSYEKL. CDR3 bases: TGCGCCAGCAGCCCTTTCGGACAGGGAAAATACGAGCAGTACTTC. This gives the protein CASSPFGQGKYEQYF.

The CDR3 spells CSVEQGRGNTIYF. The DNA of the CDR3 is TGCAGCGTTGAACAAGGGAGAGGAAACACCATATATTTT. The chain carries TRBV29-1 and TRBJ1-3, with no clear D. The ends were cut back, 2 bases at V and 4 bases at J, with 9 bases in the middle. The CDR3 consists of 13 residues. In germline, CDR1 is SQVTM, CDR2 ANQGSEA.

J is TRBJ1-3 and V is TRBV6-4; TRBD1 matches at 7 bases. Germline assignment: CDR1 MRHNA and CDR2 SNTAGT. V shed 8 bases and J 0 bases; nucleotides not matched to a gene: 7. This CDR3 has 15 amino acids. CDR3 protein: CASPRGPDSGNTIYF. DNA for the CDR3: TGTGCCAGCCCGAGGGGGCCCGACTCTGGAAACACCATATATTTT.

This chain joins TRBV30 and TRBJ1-2; 11 bases align to TRBD1. V dropped 0 bases and J dropped 6; count of bases not matched to a gene: 6. This CDR3 contains 15 residues. Germline lookup yields CDR1 GTSNPN and CDR2 SVGIG (reference sequence). The CDR3 sequence: CAWSVGQGAPNGYTF. DNA of the CDR3: TGTGCCTGGAGTGTTGGACAGGGGGCGCCGAATGGCTACACCTTC.

This clone was detected only once. This chain joins TRBV7-2 and TRBJ2-2, with 9 nucleotides matching TRBD1. The germline V gene has CDR1 SGHTA and CDR2 FQGNSA. CDR3 size: 14 residues. Trimming took 3 bases from V and 9 from J; bases not matched to a gene: 5. The chain's CDR3 is CASSFGTGRRELFF. In DNA form, the CDR3 reads TGTGCCAGCAGCTTTGGGACAGGGCGTCGGGAGCTGTTTTTT.

CDR3 residues: CAWSPPGTSGFNEQFF. The DNA of the CDR3 is TGTGCCTGGAGTCCGCCCGGGACTAGTGGTTTCAATGAGCAGTTCTTC. The chain couples TRBV30 to TRBJ2-1, with TRBD2 matching over 8 bases. CDR1 and CDR2 from the germline V gene are GTSNPN and SVGIG (reference sequence). This CDR3 has 16 residues. V was pared by 2 bases and J by 6 bases, with 12 bases of the junction left unmatched.

The CDR3 region has the DNA TGTGCCAGCAGCGTGGACAAAAGCGTTATTCAAGAGACCCAGTACTTC. Amino acids: CASSVDKSVIQETQYF. The chain carries TRBV9 and TRBJ2-5; D is possibly TRBD1 (5 bases). This CDR3 spans 16 amino acids. In germline, CDR1 is SGDLS, CDR2 YYNGEE. V gave up 2 bases and J gave up 2 bases, with 16 bases separating them.

CDR3 residues: CASSPPRGEGTDTQYF. The CDR3 DNA is TGTGCCAGCTCACCACCTCGGGGGGAGGGCACAGATACGCAGTATTTT. V is TRBV18 and J is TRBJ2-3; TRBD2 matches 7 bases. The CDR3 sequence is 16 residues long. The V gene's germline CDR1 is KGHSH and CDR2 LQKENI. The V gene end was trimmed by 0 bases and the J gene end by 1 base; junction bases not matched to a gene: 4.

The chain carries TRBV19 and TRBJ1-1; TRBD1 agrees at 8 bases. V trimming: 5 bases; J trimming: 1 base; junction bases outside the gene matches: 0. This CDR3 has 13 residues. Per the germline V gene, CDR1 is LNHDA and CDR2 is SQIVND (reference sequence). CDR3 bases: TGTGCCAGTAGTGGACAGGGGAACACTGAAGCTTTCTTT. As protein: CASSGQGNTEAFF.

This chain joins TRBV9 and TRBJ1-1; the D is unclear. V was clipped by 0 bases and J by 1 base, with 7 bases between them. The CDR3 extends over 14 amino acids. Germline V gene data show CDR1 as SGDLS and CDR2 as YYNGEE. CDR3 coding DNA: TGTGCCAGCAGCGTAGTCCCCGAGAACACTGAAGCTTTCTTT. Its protein is CASSVVPENTEAFF.

The genes are TRBV7-9 and TRBJ1-1; no firm D call. The CDR3 loop spans 14 amino acids. With 7 bases removed from V and 0 bases from J, the gap between germline ends came to 12 bases. Per germline, CDR1 SEHNR and CDR2 FQNEAQ (reference sequence). The CDR3 DNA sequence: TGTGCCAGCACCACCTCGAGGGTGAACACTGAAGCTTTCTTT. Protein: CASTTSRVNTEAFF.

With respect to this clone: An end of the junction differs from the germline gene, which may be a read error. The chain joins TRBV18 to TRBJ2-7, with D unclear. CDR1 and CDR2 (germline): KGHSH, LQKENI. This CDR3 region has 12 residues. DNA of the CDR3: TGTGCCAGCTCACCTTATGATGGGGTTCCCAACTTC. This translates into CASSPYDGVPNF.

The chain links TRBV7-2 to TRBJ2-5, with D unresolved. Germline V gene lookup returns CDR1 SGHTA and CDR2 FQGNSA. The CDR3 is 14 amino acids. V gave up 5 bases and J gave up 2 bases, with 12 bases separating them. CDR3 residues: CASSTYSGQETQYF. DNA for the CDR3: TGTGCCAGCAGCACATATTCCGGACAAGAGACCCAGTACTTC.

This clone appeared once. The V gene is TRBV2, the J gene TRBJ2-5, with 11 bases fitting TRBD2. Per germline, CDR1 SNHLY and CDR2 FYNNEI. V lost 0 bases to trimming and J lost 4 bases; unmatched junction nucleotides: 4. CDR3 length equals 16 residues. CDR3 loop: CASSEAYSGGVETQYF. DNA for the CDR3: TGTGCCAGCAGTGAAGCGTATAGCGGGGGGGTAGAGACCCAGTACTTC.

V usage is TRBV4-2 and J usage is TRBJ2-7; 9 nucleotides align to TRBD1. CDR1 is LGHNA, CDR2 YNFKEQ, per germline. CDR3 length: 16 residues. V trimming: 4 bases; J trimming: 5 bases; junction bases outside the gene matches: 12. For the CDR3, the DNA is TGTGCCAGCAGCCCGCGGACAGGGGACGAGCGGGACGAGCAGTACTTC. Protein sequence: CASSPRTGDERDEQYF.

The V call is TRBV11-3, the J call TRBJ2-1; D gene uncertain. The CDR3 runs to 12 residues. Germline assignment: CDR1 SGHNT and CDR2 YENEEA. The ends were cut back, 1 base at V and 6 bases at J, with 4 bases in the middle. CDR3 nucleotide sequence: TGTGCCAGCAGCTTAGTAAGCAATGAGCAGTTCTTC. Amino acids: CASSLVSNEQFF.

The gene calls are TRBV29-1 and TRBJ1-2; maybe TRBD1 (6 bases). Trimming shortened V by 3 bases and J by 0 bases, and 11 bases separated the two germline ends. This CDR3 comprises 14 residues. Germline lookup yields CDR1 SQVTM and CDR2 ANQGSEA. CDR3 in DNA: TGCAGCGTTGAGGTTCAGGGGCCTAACTATGGCTACACCTTC. Protein sequence: CSVEVQGPNYGYTF.